Following are 24 T cell receptor beta chains from one sample sequenced in a study of blood T cell repertoires in COVID-19. Only in-frame clones appear in the TCRdb table, and some are missing; sequencing was by immunoSEQ multiplex PCR. The sample includes around 250,000 clones, about four fifths seen only once; the top ten take approximately 1.5%. The sequencing input was peripheral blood. These receptors were collected from a woman between 40 and 50 years old who had recovered from COVID-19.

This clone showed up just once. J is TRBJ2-1 and V is TRBV5-4; the D gene is possibly TRBD1 (6 bases). From germline, CDR1 is SGHNT and CDR2 YYREEE (reference sequence). The CDR3 has 13 amino acids. V lost 4 bases to trimming and J lost 5 bases, with 10 bases between them. For the CDR3, the DNA is TGTGCCAGCAGCCTCGACAGGAACAATGAGCAGTTCTTC. It specifies CASSLDRNNEQFF.

This clone was counted between two and nine times. The rearrangement uses TRBV9 and TRBJ1-2, with 7 bases aligning to TRBD1. V lost 0 bases, J lost 8 bases, and 1 base stayed unmatched. The CDR3 length is 12 residues. CDR1 and CDR2 from the germline V gene are SGDLS and YYNGEE. CDR3 protein: CASSVGDRGYTF. Written as DNA, the CDR3 is TGTGCCAGCAGCGTAGGGGACAGAGGCTACACCTTC.

The chain is built from TRBV27 and TRBJ1-1; D uncertain. The CDR3 sequence is 12 residues long. Germline CDR1 and CDR2: MNHEY and SMNVEV (reference sequence). Trimming shortened V by 6 bases and J by 5 bases, and 10 bases separated the two germline ends. The CDR3 loop is CASRSGGTEAFF. CDR3 bases: TGTGCCAGCAGGTCCGGAGGGACTGAAGCTTTCTTT.

V and J are TRBV3-1 (or the pseudogene TRBV3-2) and TRBJ2-7; the match to TRBD2 covers 7 bases. CDR3 length: 15 residues. V dropped 4 bases and J dropped 0; count of bases not matched to a gene: 6. CDR1 and CDR2 from the germline V gene are LGHDT and YNNKEL (reference sequence). The CDR3 is CASSRWGGTSYEQYF. The CDR3 DNA reads TGTGCCAGCAGCCGTTGGGGAGGGACCTCCTACGAGCAGTACTTC.

The chain recombines TRBV6-5 with TRBJ1-1; 10 positions match TRBD1. Germline V gives CDR1 MNHEY, CDR2 SVGAGI. V lost 4 bases to trimming and J lost 5 bases; unmatched junction nucleotides: 10. CDR3 length equals 16 residues. The chain's CDR3 is CASSSPRDRGGTEAFF. The CDR3 nucleotides read TGTGCCAGCAGTTCCCCCCGGGACAGGGGAGGAACTGAAGCTTTCTTT.

This chain connects TRBV30 to TRBJ1-3; tentatively, D is TRBD1 (5 bases). Germline CDR1 is GTSNPN and CDR2 is SVGIG (reference sequence). The V end was cut by 4 bases, the J end by 2 bases, with 9 bases between. The CDR3 has 13 residues. This CDR3 reads CAWTTGPGNTIYF. The CDR3 region has the DNA TGTGCCTGGACTACAGGACCTGGAAACACCATATATTTT.

The rearrangement joins TRBV6-1 to TRBJ1-1, with TRBD1 matching over 8 bases. CDR3 size: 14 residues. CDR1 and CDR2 from the germline V gene are MNHNS and SASEGT. With 3 bases clipped from V and 6 bases from J, the junction kept 6 bases outside the gene matches. The CDR3, as DNA: TGTGCCAGCAGTGAGAGGGGGACAGGCGCTGAAGCTTTCTTT. Its translation: CASSERGTGAEAFF.

The chain recombines TRBV30 with TRBJ1-1; D gene uncertain. CDR1 is GTSNPN and CDR2 is SVGIG in the germline V gene (reference sequence). This CDR3 contains 15 residues. Trimming left V 2 bases short and J 1 base short, with 14 bases between. Written as DNA, the CDR3 is TGTGCCTGGAGTCTTTTAAACCTAGGGAACACTGAAGCTTTCTTT. Its protein is CAWSLLNLGNTEAFF.

The V and J genes are TRBV4-1 and TRBJ1-2, with a possible D match to TRBD1 (6 bases). Trimming left V 4 bases short and J 4 bases short, with 16 bases between. The CDR3 runs to 15 residues. Germline V lookup: CDR1 MGHRA, CDR2 YSYEKL. The CDR3 DNA reads as TGCGCCAGCAGCCCCCTGACTGACAGGCCCTATGGCTACACCTTC. This codes for CASSPLTDRPYGYTF.

The chain couples TRBV4-1 to TRBJ2-5; TRBD1 agrees at 9 bases. Germline-derived CDR1 and CDR2 are MGHRA and YSYEKL. V trimming: 5 bases; J trimming: 3 bases; junction bases outside the gene matches: 7. This CDR3 contains 15 residues. The CDR3 DNA follows: TGCGCCAGCAGCAGTCCGGGACAGGGTAAAGAGACCCAGTACTTC. Its translation is CASSSPGQGKETQYF.

To note about this clone: The junction differs from germline at one of its ends, possibly a read error. The rearrangement uses TRBV11-2 and TRBJ1-5; perhaps TRBD1 as D (5 bases). This CDR3 spans 15 amino acids. Per the germline V gene, CDR1 is SGHAT and CDR2 is FQNNGV. The CDR3 region is CASSPLGGINHPQHF. As DNA, the CDR3 is TGTGCCAGCAGTCCCCTCGGGGGAATCAATCATCCCCAGCATTTT.

V and J are TRBV7-9 and TRBJ1-2; D is perhaps TRBD1 (5 bases). V was trimmed by 2 bases and J by 7 bases, leaving 11 bases between them. This CDR3 is 13 amino acids long. The germline V gene has CDR1 SEHNR and CDR2 FQNEAQ (reference sequence). DNA for the CDR3: TGTGCCAGCAGCTTATCCCAGGGCATTGGCTACACCTTC. Its translation: CASSLSQGIGYTF. The full variable domain, in which reference TRBV7-9 and TRBJ1-2 provide the parts outside the CDR3, is DTGVSQNPRHKITKRGQNVTFRCDPISEHNRLYWYRQTLGQGPEFLTYFQNEAQLEKSRLLSDRFSAERPKGSFSTLEIQRTEQGDSAMYLCASSLSQGIGYTFGSGTRLTVV.

J is TRBJ2-4 and V is TRBV9, with TRBD2 matching 8 bases. CDR3 length equals 15 residues. The V segment lost 4 bases and the J segment 4 bases; nucleotides outside the gene matches: 7. Germline V lookup: CDR1 SGDLS, CDR2 YYNGEE. The CDR3 nucleotides are TGTGCCAGCAGCACGAGCGGGGGTGAAAAAAACATTCAGTACTTC. Its protein product is CASSTSGGEKNIQYF.

The V call is TRBV27, the J call TRBJ1-6; tentatively, D is TRBD1 (5 bases). CDR3 length: 13 amino acids. Trimming cost V 5 bases and J 9 bases, with 11 bases left between them. Per the germline V gene, CDR1 is MNHEY and CDR2 is SMNVEV (reference sequence). The CDR3 region is CASSPSGGSPLHF. In DNA form, the CDR3 reads TGTGCCAGCAGTCCTTCGGGGGGTTCACCCCTCCACTTT.

The chain joins TRBV30 to TRBJ2-7, with TRBD1 matching 9 bases. The V gene's germline CDR1 is GTSNPN and CDR2 SVGIG (reference sequence). With 8 bases clipped from V and 1 base from J, the junction kept 3 bases outside the gene matches. The CDR3 length is 12 residues. The CDR3: CAIDRGSYEQYF. CDR3 nucleotide sequence: TGTGCCATTGACAGGGGGTCCTACGAGCAGTACTTC.

In this sample, this clone turned up once. J is TRBJ2-1 and V is TRBV7-2, with 11 bases aligning to TRBD2. The germline CDR1 and CDR2 sequences are SGHTA and FQGNSA. This CDR3 has 14 residues. Losses at the gene ends were 5 bases for V and 6 bases for J; bases not matched to a gene: 3. Here the CDR3 DNA reads TGTGCCAGCAGCAGACTAGCGGGGTCCAATGAGCAGTTCTTC. Residues: CASSRLAGSNEQFF.

This CDR3 is CASSLPGGDEKLFF. The DNA of the CDR3 is TGCGCCAGCAGCTTACCTGGAGGGGATGAAAAACTGTTTTTT. The chain combines TRBV5-1 with TRBJ1-4; maybe TRBD1 (5 bases). This CDR3 is built from 14 residues. V was pared by 2 bases and J by 6 bases, with 11 bases between. The germline gives CDR1 SGHRS, CDR2 YFSETQ. The full variable domain, completed using reference TRBV5-1 and TRBJ1-4, is KAGVTQTPRYLIKTRGQQVTLSCSPISGHRSVSWYQQTPGQGLQFLFEYFSETQRNKGNFPGRFSGRQFSNSRSEMNVSTLELGDSALYLCASSLPGGDEKLFFGSGTQLSVL.

The genes are TRBV11-2 and TRBJ2-7; TRBD2 is a possible D gene (7 bases). Germline-derived CDR1 and CDR2 are SGHAT and FQNNGV. V was pared by 0 bases and J by 4 bases, with 10 bases between. This CDR3 has 14 amino acids. The CDR3: CASSLDRGAYEQYF. The CDR3 nucleotides read TGTGCCAGCAGCTTAGATCGGGGGGCATACGAGCAGTACTTC.

The rearrangement joins TRBV19 to TRBJ2-3, with a tentative D call TRBD2 (5 bases). V was shortened by 5 bases and J by 5 bases, with 8 bases between the two germline ends. The length of the CDR3 is 12 residues. Germline lookup yields CDR1 LNHDA and CDR2 SQIVND (reference sequence). CDR3 nucleotide sequence: TGTGCCAGTAGTCGAGGGAGAGATACGCAGTATTTT. Its translation: CASSRGRDTQYF.

This chain joins TRBV4-1 and TRBJ2-5; D is undetermined. The CDR3 is 16 amino acids. V gave up 5 bases and J gave up 1 base, with 17 bases separating them. CDR1 and CDR2 from the germline V gene are MGHRA and YSYEKL. CDR3 region: CASSTWALASQETQYF. The CDR3 bases are TGCGCCAGCAGCACCTGGGCCCTCGCCTCCCAAGAGACCCAGTACTTC.

Only one count was recorded for this clone. V gene TRBV13 combines with J gene TRBJ1-1; possible D gene TRBD1, 5 bases. The CDR3 has 17 residues. Trimming shortened V by 2 bases and J by 4 bases, and 20 bases separated the two germline ends. CDR1 is PRHDT, CDR2 FYEKMQ, per germline (reference sequence). The CDR3 DNA follows: TGTGCCAGCAGCTTATCGGGCTGGGGAGGGGAGGGCACTGAAGCTTTCTTT. Its translation: CASSLSGWGGEGTEAFF.

This clone was detected once. The genes are TRBV13 and TRBJ2-7; 7 bases align to TRBD2. This CDR3 is 14 amino acids long. Looked up from germline, CDR1 is PRHDT and CDR2 is FYEKMQ (reference sequence). After removal of 5 bases from V and 2 bases from J, the junction contained 6 bases not matched to a gene. The CDR3 here is CASSPLGGTYEQYF. CDR3 nucleotides: TGTGCCAGCAGCCCTCTGGGGGGGACCTACGAGCAGTACTTC.

The chain combines TRBV24-1 with TRBJ2-2; a weak D match, TRBD1 (6 bases). The germline CDR1 and CDR2 sequences are KGHDR and SFDVKD. CDR3 length: 17 residues. V was clipped by 2 bases and J by 5 bases, with 17 bases between them. In DNA form, the CDR3 reads TGTGCCACCAGTGATTCCTTCGTGGCAGGGGTAACCGGGGAGCTGTTTTTT. Translated, it gives CATSDSFVAGVTGELFF.

In the case of this clone: One junction end does not reproduce the germline sequence, and a read error may be involved. The chain combines TRBV28 with TRBJ1-5, with D unresolved. The germline CDR1 and CDR2 sequences are MDHEN and SYDVKM. There are 15 residues in the CDR3. The CDR3 nucleotides are TGTGCCAGCAGTCCCCAGGTAGTAGGTCGTCAGGCCCAGCATTTT. It codes for CASSPQVVGRQAQHF.